Given below is one T cell receptor (beta chain) in context. Antigen specificity is unknown. The data stem from a study of cytomegalovirus exposure and HLA in healthy donors. The study's findings and limits: Later, an analysis found that TCR clusters from the first cohort tended to co-occur in the roughly 110 validation repertoires.

Repertoires were generated with immunoSEQ multiplex PCR, while TCRdb's copy carries only in-frame clones and drops some. Here the sample spans more than 45,000 clones, 89% being singletons. The length of the CDR3 is 17 residues. The J segment lost 0 bases and the V segment lost 2 bases, leaving 4 bases of the junction unmatched. Looked up from germline, CDR1 is MDHEN and CDR2 is SYDVKM. This chain connects TRBV28 to TRBJ2-1; 10 nucleotides line up with TRBD2. The sequence came from a woman aged 18-29 years in good health and CMV-seronegative. Sequencing was done on a sample of PBMCs. The CDR3 protein is CASSLASGGSSYNEQFF. CDR3 in DNA: TGTGCCAGCAGTTTAGCTAGCGGGGGAAGCTCCTACAATGAGCAGTTCTTC.